These 7 T cell receptor beta chains came from one sample sequenced in a study of cytomegalovirus exposure and HLA in healthy donors. 13 Jbeta primers and 60 Vbeta primers were used for the PCR. This table comes from immunoSEQ multiplex PCR, and its TCRdb copy is limited to in-frame clones, with some not included. The specimen's table records around 120,000 clones. The specimen sequenced was PBMCs. The receptor source for this set is a man aged 50-59 years in good health and CMV-seronegative.

V and J are TRBV5-1 and TRBJ2-1, with 10 bases identical to TRBD1. V was clipped by 3 bases and J by 7 bases; unmatched bases: 4. CDR1 and CDR2 (germline): SGHRS, YFSETQ. This CDR3 comprises 14 residues. The CDR3 reads CASSYGQGGNEQFF. In nucleotides, the CDR3 is TGCGCCAGCAGCTACGGACAGGGGGGAAATGAGCAGTTCTTC. Together with reference TRBV5-1 and TRBJ2-1, the CDR3 gives the full variable domain: KAGVTQTPRYLIKTRGQQVTLSCSPISGHRSVSWYQQTPGQGLQFLFEYFSETQRNKGNFPGRFSGRQFSNSRSEMNVSTLELGDSALYLCASSYGQGGNEQFFGPGTRLTVL.

This chain links TRBV6-5 with TRBJ2-1, with 10 positions matching TRBD2. The trim removed 6 bases at V and 9 bases at J, leaving 14 bases unmatched. Germline V gives CDR1 MNHEY, CDR2 SVGAGI. The CDR3 covers 16 residues. As DNA, the CDR3 is TGTGCCAGCAGATACCTAGCGGGGGAAAGGGACGTTGAGCAGTTCTTC. Amino acid sequence: CASRYLAGERDVEQFF.

CDR3: CASSRQVSNQPQHF. CDR3 in DNA: TGTGCCAGCAGTAGGCAGGTTAGCAATCAGCCCCAGCATTTT. The chain couples TRBV6-1 to TRBJ1-5; no clear D. Germline CDR1 is MNHNS and CDR2 is SASEGT. The CDR3 is 14 amino acids. The ends were cut back, 5 bases at V and 0 bases at J, with 8 bases in the middle.

This rearrangement joins TRBV18 to TRBJ2-7, with D possibly matching TRBD1 (6 bases). The CDR3 length is 11 residues. CDR1 is KGHSH and CDR2 is LQKENI in the germline V gene. Trimming took 3 bases from V and 7 from J, leaving 7 bases between them. The CDR3 loop is CASSPDREQYF. The CDR3 nucleotides are TGTGCCAGCTCACCTGACAGGGAGCAGTACTTC.

The J gene is TRBJ1-1, the V gene TRBV5-1; 9 nucleotides match TRBD1. Trimming took 4 bases from V and 4 from J; bases not matched to a gene: 5. Germline values: CDR1 SGHRS, CDR2 YFSETQ. This CDR3 has 14 residues. In DNA form, the CDR3 reads TGCGCCAGCAGCAGAGACAGGGGGGGCACTGAAGCTTTCTTT. Protein product: CASSRDRGGTEAFF.

This chain uses TRBV5-5 with TRBJ1-1; 7 nucleotides match TRBD1. V lost 4 bases to trimming and J lost 0 bases; unmatched junction nucleotides: 3. The CDR3 is 14 residues long. Per germline, CDR1 SGHKS and CDR2 YYEKEE (reference sequence). CDR3 sequence reads: CASSRDSMNTEAFF. In DNA form, the CDR3 reads TGTGCCAGCAGCAGGGACAGTATGAACACTGAAGCTTTCTTT.

The rearrangement links TRBV6-4 to TRBJ1-5; D is possibly TRBD1 (6 bases). Trimming cost V 5 bases and J 7 bases, with 18 bases left between them. This CDR3 comprises 15 residues. Germline-derived CDR1 and CDR2 are MRHNA and SNTAGT. CDR3 in amino acids: CASSQSGGSGQPQHF. For the CDR3, the DNA is TGTGCCAGCAGTCAATCGGGGGGCTCGGGACAGCCCCAGCATTTT.